One sample yielded the 5 T cell receptor beta chains listed below, sequenced in a study of Tregs in tolerant kidney transplant recipients. Related graft donors supplied nonmyeloablative bone marrow transplants, and mixed chimerism was transient. The data were produced by immunoSEQ multiplex PCR, yet TCRdb's version contains in-frame clones alone and is incomplete. The table has around 50,000 clones, roughly 87% seen once. The sequencing used CD8+ T cells from blood (PBMCs), collected 12 months after the transplant. Source of these receptors: a human patient who received a combined kidney and bone marrow transplant. Some T cells may have come from the graft donor.

This chain connects TRBV2 to TRBJ2-3; 13 positions agree with TRBD2. This CDR3 comprises 14 residues. V was clipped by 9 bases and J by 11 bases; unmatched bases: 11. Germline V CDR1 and CDR2: SNHLY, FYNNEI. CDR3: CARSTSGGPLLQYF. DNA for the CDR3: TGTGCCAGGTCGACTAGCGGGGGGCCGCTCCTGCAGTATTTT.

The chain joins TRBV10-3 to TRBJ2-2, with 9 bases fitting TRBD2. V shed 6 bases and J 1 base; nucleotides not matched to a gene: 21. Germline V gives CDR1 ENHRY, CDR2 SYGVKD. There are 21 residues in the CDR3. The CDR3 reads CAIRGVPGQREAFGNTGELFF. As DNA, the CDR3 is TGTGCCATCAGAGGGGTCCCGGGCCAGCGGGAGGCGTTTGGGAACACCGGGGAGCTGTTTTTT.

This chain uses TRBV2 with TRBJ2-5; 12 bases agree with TRBD2. This CDR3 region has 15 residues. Germline V gives CDR1 SNHLY, CDR2 FYNNEI. The V and J ends lost 6 bases and 2 bases, in that order; junction bases with no gene match: 4. The CDR3 spells CASRRLAGDQETQYF. For the CDR3, the DNA is TGTGCCAGCAGAAGACTAGCGGGAGATCAAGAGACCCAGTACTTC.

V and J are TRBV19 and TRBJ2-1; no reliable D call. Looked up from germline, CDR1 is LNHDA and CDR2 is SQIVND (reference sequence). This CDR3 region has 15 residues. Trimming left V 6 bases short and J 3 bases short, with 15 bases between. CDR3 sequence (DNA): TGTGCCAGTAGCACCGGGTCAAGAAGCTACAATGAGCAGTTCTTC. Its translation: CASSTGSRSYNEQFF.

The chain carries TRBV7-9 and TRBJ1-1; D unresolved. V dropped 6 bases and J dropped 1 base, with 9 bases sitting between them. The CDR3 runs to 13 residues. Germline CDR1 is SEHNR and CDR2 is FQNEAQ (reference sequence). Here the CDR3 reads CASSPLRNTEAFF. CDR3 nucleotide sequence: TGTGCCAGCAGTCCCCTCCGGAACACTGAAGCTTTCTTT. Full variable domain (missing parts from reference TRBV7-9 and TRBJ1-1): DTGVSQNPRHKITKRGQNVTFRCDPISEHNRLYWYRQTLGQGPEFLTYFQNEAQLEKSRLLSDRFSAERPKGSFSTLEIQRTEQGDSAMYLCASSPLRNTEAFFGQGTRLTVV.